This T cell receptor (beta chain) was observed in a study of shared clonotypes between healthy human individuals. Study context: CD8 memory received one plate per donor, CD8 naive two, CD4 memory three and CD4 naive three. Findings of the study overall: Clonotypes which were not shared had lower generation probabilities than clonotypes that all four donors shared.

Remarks on this clone: Its specificity is unknown.

V was trimmed by 5 bases and J by 1 base, leaving 14 bases between them. The CDR3 extends over 15 amino acids. Germline CDR1 is SGHVS and CDR2 is FNYEAQ. This table comes from immunoSEQ multiplex PCR, and its TCRdb copy is limited to in-frame clones, with some not included. Here the sample spans approximately 2,200,000 clones, 93% being singletons. Naivety among CD8 cells was defined by CD45RO negativity and positive CCR7 selection, thereby excluding terminally differentiated effector memory CD45RA+ cells. The sample was naive CD8+ T cells from PBMCs. The chain recombines TRBV7-6 with TRBJ1-1; weak D call: TRBD1 (6 bases). The receptor's source is a man aged 18 to 29 in good health. Some clones in this sample may be carry-over from other donors' samples. This chain's CDR3 is CASSPRTAENTEAFF. The CDR3 nucleotides are TGTGCCAGCAGCCCGAGGACAGCCGAGAACACTGAAGCTTTCTTT.